This TCR beta chain was sequenced for a study of T-cell reconstitution after alpha-beta-depleted transplantation in children (dated by TCRdb to the mid-2010s). Notes on the research overall: T-cell immune reconstitution after TCRalphabeta/CD19-depleted allogeneic hematopoietic cell transplantation in children was quantitatively tracked in the study by means of TCR repertoire profiling. Results the study describes overall, beyond this receptor: The frequencies of hyperexpanded clones fell over the following months, and after one year, T-cell counts and TCRbeta diversity were mostly attributed to newly produced T cells. The high TCRbeta diversity at day 60 in some patients was ascribed to recipient T cells and intrathymic progenitors that had survived conditioning. Apparently early alphabetaT-cell count recovery about two months after transplant reportedly relied on only several hundred rapidly expanded clones derived from non-depleted graft cells.

Concerning this clonotype itself: It has no known antigen specificity. The record has no base qualities; no much larger clone is one base away.

The sample's treatment or condition, from its label and the paper: allogeneic hematopoietic cell transplantation with graft depleted of TCRalphabeta T cells and CD19 B cells. The transplant recipients were children given TCRalphabeta/CD19-depleted allogeneic hematopoietic cell grafts. Receptors were amplified or captured by PCR. The listed sequencing device is Illumina HiSeq 2500. TCR libraries were prepared with molecular barcoding, using unique molecular identifiers to normalize TCRbeta repertoire quantification. Clones were called with MiXCR by TCRdb after fastp trimmed the public reads at Q25, and only in-frame beta chains were retained. Every entry covers one CDR3 protein and lists the most common genes and DNA from its rows. In this sample the table shows roughly 400,000 distinct CDR3 sequences, roughly two fifths of which occur a single time. The ten largest clones add up to around 29% of the sample.

From a lookup of the germline V gene, CDR1 and CDR2 are MDHEN and SYDVKM. At the junction V is shortened by 4 bases and J by 4 bases, with 7 bases in between. From cysteine to phenylalanine, the CDR3 is 12 amino acids long. Only the CDR3 portion is preserved as DNA: 36 bases, with reading frame beginning at the first base. The source material was PBMCs, sampled before TCRalphabeta/CD19-depleted stem cell transplant. The origin of this receptor is a girl between 2 and 10 years old with aplastic anemia, due to receive a stem cell transplant. Recombination linked TRBV28 to TRBJ1-2, with no confidently assigned D gene. CDR3 reads: CASSSDIYGYTF. The nucleotide sequence reads as follows: TGTGCCAGCAGTTCAGACATCTATGGCTACACCTTC.